This T cell receptor beta chain stems from a study of T-cell memory formation after mild COVID-19. Across the whole study: Each donor largely had its own TCR clusters.

Study results and limitations: Pre-infection memory already had some responding clones, implying cross-reactive memory joined. What remained unconfirmed was the SARS-CoV-2 specificity of second-wave clones peaking on day 37.

As for this clonotype: What it binds is not known.

The V segment lost 0 bases and the J segment 4 bases; nucleotides outside the gene matches: 1. In germline, CDR1 is LGHNA, CDR2 YSLEER. There are 15 residues in the CDR3. TCRdb reprocessed the 5' RACE reads via MiXCR and lists one record per CDR3 protein. Of 250,000 to 300,000 distinct CDR3 sequences in the sample, 15% to 20% are singletons; the top ten hold 20% to 25%. This TCR derives from a man between 18 and 35 years old who had mild COVID-19 (a few samples of this study predate the infection). Cell type and time point are not known. The chain carries TRBV4-3 and TRBJ1-1; 11 bases map to TRBD1. The sample was PBMCs or a T cell subset sorted from them (not recorded which). The chain's CDR3 is CASSQDGTGGTEAFF. In DNA, the CDR3 is TGCGCCAGCAGCCAAGACGGGACAGGGGGCACTGAAGCTTTCTTT.